The 10 T cell receptor beta chains presented below share a single source sample, sequenced in a study of T cells in Graves' hyperthyroidism and ophthalmopathy. Amplification of TCR beta CDR3 regions was performed using RNA transcripts as template. Initially, a first-round RT-PCR of the TCR CDR3 employed the HTBI primer set. TCRdb called the multiplex PCR reads again in MiXCR, with one record for every CDR3 protein. Of 450,000 to 500,000 distinct CDR3 sequences in the sample, approximately 22% were seen once. The sequencing input was blood. These receptors were collected from a woman in her 70s with Graves' ophthalmopathy.

This clonotype was counted between two and nine times. The V and J genes are TRBV28 and TRBJ2-1, with 7 bases matching TRBD2. Germline CDR1 MDHEN, CDR2 SYDVKM. V lost 7 bases, J lost 8 bases, and 8 bases stayed unmatched. The CDR3 runs to 13 residues. DNA for the CDR3: TGTGCCAGCATGGCGGGAGTCTCATATGAGCAGTTCTTC. Residues: CASMAGVSYEQFF. Full variable domain (rest looked up from reference TRBV28 and TRBJ2-1): DVKVTQSSRYLVKRTGEKVFLECVQDMDHENMFWYRQDPGLGLRLIYFSYDVKMKEKGDIPEGYSVSREKKERFSLILESASTNQTSMYLCASMAGVSYEQFFGPGTRLTVL.

V gene TRBV6-2 or TRBV6-3 combines with J gene TRBJ1-1; 8 nucleotides line up with TRBD1. The V and J ends lost 6 bases and 0 bases, in that order; junction bases with no gene match: 9. The CDR3 is made up of 16 amino acids. Germline values: CDR1 MNHEY, CDR2 SVGEGT. The CDR3: CASSPGTGLMNTEAFF. The CDR3 region has the DNA TGTGCCAGCAGCCCCGGGACAGGCCTCATGAACACTGAAGCTTTCTTT.

This clonotype was observed a handful of times. The chain links TRBV3-1 to TRBJ2-1; perhaps TRBD2 as D (5 bases). The CDR3 length is 13 residues. V was pared by 1 base and J by 9 bases, with 10 bases between. The germline V gene encodes CDR1 LGHDT and CDR2 YNNKEL (reference sequence). CDR3 amino acids: CASSQGEGIEQFF. Here the CDR3 DNA reads TGTGCCAGCAGCCAAGGTGAGGGTATTGAGCAGTTCTTC.

J is TRBJ2-1 and V is TRBV19, with 9 nucleotides matching TRBD2. CDR3 length: 15 residues. The V and J ends lost 6 bases and 7 bases, in that order; junction bases with no gene match: 10. CDR1 LNHDA and CDR2 SQIVND come from the germline V gene (reference sequence). The CDR3 region is CASRSGRRFWNEQFF. The CDR3 DNA follows: TGTGCCAGTAGGAGCGGGAGGCGTTTCTGGAATGAGCAGTTCTTC. Full variable domain (outside the CDR3, taken from reference TRBV19 and TRBJ2-1): DGGITQSPKYLFRKEGQNVTLSCEQNLNHDAMYWYRQDPGQGLRLIYYSQIVNDFQKGDIAEGYSVSREKKESFPLTVTSAQKNPTAFYLCASRSGRRFWNEQFFGPGTRLTVL.

This chain joins TRBV6-1 and TRBJ1-2; D gene uncertain. Trimming removed 3 bases from V and 4 bases from J, with 9 bases in between. The CDR3 loop spans 13 amino acids. The germline gives CDR1 MNHNS, CDR2 SASEGT. In DNA, the CDR3 is TGTGCCAGCAGTGAGACGCCGCTCTATGGCTACACCTTC. Translating gives CASSETPLYGYTF.

This chain links TRBV20-1 with TRBJ1-1; D gene uncertain. V lost 3 bases and J lost 3, with 11 bases in between. The CDR3 has 13 residues. Germline-derived CDR1 and CDR2 are DFQATT and SNEGSKA (reference sequence). CDR3 DNA sequence: TGCAGTGCTAGGGTCGGCCGGGACACTGAAGCTTTCTTT. Protein: CSARVGRDTEAFF.

The CDR3 DNA reads as TGTGCCAGCAGCCCTACGTTGGCGGGAGACCAAGAGACCCAGTACTTC. It translates to CASSPTLAGDQETQYF. The V gene is TRBV6-1, the J gene TRBJ2-5; 7 positions match TRBD2. CDR3 length: 16 amino acids. The V gene's germline CDR1 is MNHNS and CDR2 SASEGT. With 6 bases clipped from V and 0 bases from J, the junction kept 10 bases outside the gene matches.

This clonotype was observed at least ten times. The gene calls are TRBV3-1 and TRBJ1-1; D gene ambiguous. Germline CDR1 LGHDT, CDR2 YNNKEL (reference sequence). This CDR3 has 14 residues. Deletions cut 1 base from V and 1 base from J, with 7 bases between. The CDR3 spells CASSQVTGNTEAFF. CDR3 sequence (DNA): TGTGCCAGCAGCCAAGTGACCGGGAACACTGAAGCTTTCTTT.

The chain carries TRBV6-2 or TRBV6-3 and TRBJ1-5; no reliable D call. CDR3 length: 14 amino acids. The V end was cut by 2 bases, the J end by 4 bases, with 9 bases between. Germline-derived CDR1 and CDR2 are MNHEY and SVGEGT. The CDR3 coding sequence is TGTGCCAGCAGTTACAGAGGGAAGAATCAGCCCCAGCATTTT. This sequence encodes CASSYRGKNQPQHF.

This clonotype was counted many times. For the CDR3, the DNA is TGTGCCAGCAGTTCACAGGGTAACACTGAAGCTTTCTTT. It encodes CASSSQGNTEAFF. This chain connects TRBV18 to TRBJ1-1, with a tentative D call TRBD1 (6 bases). Germline-derived CDR1 and CDR2 are KGHSH and LQKENI. Trimming left V 8 bases short and J 2 bases short, with 12 bases between. The CDR3 extends over 13 amino acids.